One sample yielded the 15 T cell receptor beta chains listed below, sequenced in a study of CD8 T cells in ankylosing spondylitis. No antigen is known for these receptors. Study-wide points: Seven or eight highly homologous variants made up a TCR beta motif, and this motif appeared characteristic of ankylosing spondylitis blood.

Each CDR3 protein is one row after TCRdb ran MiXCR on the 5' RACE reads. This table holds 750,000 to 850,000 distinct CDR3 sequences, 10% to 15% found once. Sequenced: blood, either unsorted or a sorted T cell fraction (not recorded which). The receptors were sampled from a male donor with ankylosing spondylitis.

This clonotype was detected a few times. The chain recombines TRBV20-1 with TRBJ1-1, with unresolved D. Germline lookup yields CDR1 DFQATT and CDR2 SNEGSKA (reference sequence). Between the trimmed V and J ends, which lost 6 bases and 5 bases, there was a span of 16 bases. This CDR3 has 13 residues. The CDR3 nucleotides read TGCAGTGCCGCTGACAACCTCGGGACTGAAGCTTTCTTT. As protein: CSAADNLGTEAFF.

In DNA form, the CDR3 reads TGCGCCAGCAGCGGAGAGGGACTAGCTGGAGAGACCCAGTACTTC. It encodes CASSGEGLAGETQYF. The V call is TRBV5-1, the J call TRBJ2-5; 9 bases are shared with TRBD2. The CDR3 spans 15 residues. Germline V gene sequence: CDR1 SGHRS, CDR2 YFSETQ. The V segment lost 4 bases and the J segment 4 bases; nucleotides outside the gene matches: 8.

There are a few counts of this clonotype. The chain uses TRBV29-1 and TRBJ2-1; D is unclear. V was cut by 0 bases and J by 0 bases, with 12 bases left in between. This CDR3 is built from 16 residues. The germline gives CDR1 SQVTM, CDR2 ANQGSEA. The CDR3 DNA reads TGCAGCGTTGAAGATTATCGAAAGAGCTCCTACAATGAGCAGTTCTTC. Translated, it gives CSVEDYRKSSYNEQFF.

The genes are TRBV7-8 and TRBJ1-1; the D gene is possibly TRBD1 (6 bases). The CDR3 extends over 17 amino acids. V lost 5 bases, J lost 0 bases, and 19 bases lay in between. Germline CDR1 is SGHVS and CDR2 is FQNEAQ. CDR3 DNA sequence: TGTGCCAGCAGCAAGTTCGGGACACCGGTCATGAACACTGAAGCTTTCTTT. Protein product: CASSKFGTPVMNTEAFF.

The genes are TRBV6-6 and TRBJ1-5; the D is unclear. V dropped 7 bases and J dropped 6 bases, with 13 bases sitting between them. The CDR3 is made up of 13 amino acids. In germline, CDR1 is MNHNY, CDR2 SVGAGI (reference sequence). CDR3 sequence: CASTQLAAQPQHF. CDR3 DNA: TGTGCCAGCACCCAACTCGCCGCTCAGCCCCAGCATTTT.

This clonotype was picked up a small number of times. This chain's CDR3 is CSAPQTGGVGYEQYF. The CDR3 DNA reads TGCAGTGCTCCCCAGACTGGCGGGGTGGGGTACGAGCAGTACTTC. This chain connects TRBV20-1 to TRBJ2-7, with D perhaps TRBD2 (6 bases). The CDR3 extends over 15 amino acids. From germline, CDR1 is DFQATT and CDR2 SNEGSKA (reference sequence). V gave up 5 bases and J gave up 4 bases, with 21 bases separating them.

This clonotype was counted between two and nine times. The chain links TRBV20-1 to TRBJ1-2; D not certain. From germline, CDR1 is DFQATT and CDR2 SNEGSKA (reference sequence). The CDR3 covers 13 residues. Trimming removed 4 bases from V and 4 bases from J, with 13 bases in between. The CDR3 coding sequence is TGCAGTGCTAATAGGGAGAGAGGCTATGGCTACACCTTC. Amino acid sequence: CSANRERGYGYTF.

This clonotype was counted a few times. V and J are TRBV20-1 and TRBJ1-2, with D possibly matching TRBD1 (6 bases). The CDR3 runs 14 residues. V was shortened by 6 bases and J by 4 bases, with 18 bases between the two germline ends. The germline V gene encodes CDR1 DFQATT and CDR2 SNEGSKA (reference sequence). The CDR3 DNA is TGCAGTGCCCACCTCAGGGGAACGGGCTATGGCTACACCTTC. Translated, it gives CSAHLRGTGYGYTF.

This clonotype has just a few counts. The CDR3 loop reads CSAKKPGLAGGYEQFF. The CDR3 DNA is TGCAGTGCAAAAAAACCGGGACTAGCGGGAGGCTATGAGCAGTTCTTC. The V gene is TRBV20-1, the J gene TRBJ2-1; 15 nucleotides line up with TRBD2. Germline-derived CDR1 and CDR2 are DFQATT and SNEGSKA (reference sequence). Trimming removed 6 bases from V and 8 bases from J; junction bases left unmatched: 11. CDR3 length: 16 amino acids.

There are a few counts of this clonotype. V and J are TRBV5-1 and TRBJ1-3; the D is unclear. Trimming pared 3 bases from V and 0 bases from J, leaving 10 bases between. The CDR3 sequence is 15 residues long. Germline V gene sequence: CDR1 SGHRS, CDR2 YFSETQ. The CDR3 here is CASSSRRNSGNTIYF. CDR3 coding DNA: TGCGCCAGCAGCTCCCGGAGGAACTCTGGAAACACCATATATTTT.

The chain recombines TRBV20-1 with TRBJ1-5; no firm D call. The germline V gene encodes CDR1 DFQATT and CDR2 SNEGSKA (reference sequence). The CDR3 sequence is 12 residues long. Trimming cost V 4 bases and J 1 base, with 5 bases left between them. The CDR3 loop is CSAKWSNQPQHF. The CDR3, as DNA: TGCAGTGCTAAGTGGAGCAATCAGCCCCAGCATTTT.

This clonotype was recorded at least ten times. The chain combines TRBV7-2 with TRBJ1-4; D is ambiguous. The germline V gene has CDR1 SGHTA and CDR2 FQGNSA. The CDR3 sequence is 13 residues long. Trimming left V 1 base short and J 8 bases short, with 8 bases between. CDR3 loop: CASSLVGGEKLFF. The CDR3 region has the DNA TGTGCCAGCAGCTTAGTCGGAGGGGAAAAACTGTTTTTT. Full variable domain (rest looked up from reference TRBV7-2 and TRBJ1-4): GAGVSQSPSNKVTEKGKDVELRCDPISGHTALYWYRQSLGQGLEFLIYFQGNSAPDKSGLPSDRFSAERTGGSVSTLTIQRTQQEDSAVYLCASSLVGGEKLFFGSGTQLSVL.

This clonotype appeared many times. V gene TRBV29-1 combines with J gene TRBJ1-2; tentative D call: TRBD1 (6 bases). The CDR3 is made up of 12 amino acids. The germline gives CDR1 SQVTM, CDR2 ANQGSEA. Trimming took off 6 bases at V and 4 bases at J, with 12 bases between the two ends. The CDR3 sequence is CSVGGGLYGYTF. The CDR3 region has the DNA TGCAGCGTCGGAGGGGGGCTCTATGGCTACACCTTC.

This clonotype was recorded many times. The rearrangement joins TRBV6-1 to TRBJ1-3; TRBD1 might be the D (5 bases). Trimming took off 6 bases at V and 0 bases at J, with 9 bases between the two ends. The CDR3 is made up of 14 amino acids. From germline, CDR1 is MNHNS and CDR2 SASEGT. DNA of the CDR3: TGTGCCAGCAGGAGGGGCCTCTCTGGAAACACCATATATTTT. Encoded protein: CASRRGLSGNTIYF.

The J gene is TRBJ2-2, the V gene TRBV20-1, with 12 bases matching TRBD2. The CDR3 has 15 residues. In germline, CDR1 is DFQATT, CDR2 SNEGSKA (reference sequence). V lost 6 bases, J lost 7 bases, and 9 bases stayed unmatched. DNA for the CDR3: TGCAGTGCCACTACTAGCGGGAGGTACGACGGGGAGCTGTTTTTT. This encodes CSATTSGRYDGELFF.